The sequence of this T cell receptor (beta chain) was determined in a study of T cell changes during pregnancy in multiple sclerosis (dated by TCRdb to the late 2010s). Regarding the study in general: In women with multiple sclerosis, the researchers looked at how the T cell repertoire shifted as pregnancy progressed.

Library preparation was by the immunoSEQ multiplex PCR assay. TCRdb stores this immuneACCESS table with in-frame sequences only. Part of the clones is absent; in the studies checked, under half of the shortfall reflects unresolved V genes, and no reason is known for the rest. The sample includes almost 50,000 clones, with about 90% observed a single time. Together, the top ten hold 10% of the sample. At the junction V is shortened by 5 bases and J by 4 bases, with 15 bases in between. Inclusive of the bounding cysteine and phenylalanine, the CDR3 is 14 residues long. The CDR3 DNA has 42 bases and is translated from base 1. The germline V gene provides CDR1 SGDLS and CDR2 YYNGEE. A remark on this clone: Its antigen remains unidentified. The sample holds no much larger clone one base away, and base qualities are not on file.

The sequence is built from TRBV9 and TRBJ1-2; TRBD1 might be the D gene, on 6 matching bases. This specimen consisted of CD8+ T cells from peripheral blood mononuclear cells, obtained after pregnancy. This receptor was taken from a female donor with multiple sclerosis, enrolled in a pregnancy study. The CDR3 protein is CASRGHDNGYGYTF. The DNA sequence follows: TGTGCCAGCAGGGGACATGACAACGGCTATGGCTACACCTTC.